A selection of T cell receptor beta chains follows, all from one sample in a study of T cell changes during pregnancy in multiple sclerosis. TCRdb's copy holds only in-frame clones and misses some; the assay was immunoSEQ multiplex PCR. The sample has roughly 110,000 clones; 80% to 95% are singletons. The material was peripheral blood, obtained in the third trimester of pregnancy. The receptors derive from a female donor in good health, enrolled as a control in a pregnancy study. The CDR3 runs from the conserved cysteine through the conserved F or W. The order of the fields is V gene, J gene, D gene, CDR3 DNA, CDR3 protein. A D gene is named only where the DNA matches it firmly.

TRBV5-1,TRBJ1-3,NA,TGCGCCAGCAGCCCCGGGTCAAAAGGGGACACCATATATTTT,CASSPGSKGDTIYF
TRBV15,TRBJ1-1,NA,TGTGCCACCAGCAGAGGGACACTCTACACTGAAGCTTTCTTT,CATSRGTLYTEAFF
TRBV15,TRBJ1-5,NA,TGTGCCACCAGCAGGGCTGTTATACGCAATCAGCCCCAGCATTTT,CATSRAVIRNQPQHF
TRBV6-1,TRBJ1-5,NA,TGTGCCAGCAGTGAAGCGGCAGGCCAGCCCCAGCATTTT,CASSEAAGQPQHF
TRBV7-2,TRBJ1-3,NA,TGTGCCAGCAGGGAGGACCCCAACTCTGGAAACACCATATATTTT,CASREDPNSGNTIYF
TRBV6-5,TRBJ1-4,NA,TGTGCCAGCAGTTTTAACGGAAAACTGTTTTTT,CASSFNGKLFF
TRBV30,TRBJ1-3,NA,TGTGCCTGGCGCACACCGGGGAAAGGTTCTGGAAACACCATATATTTT,CAWRTPGKGSGNTIYF
TRBV7-2,TRBJ2-7,NA,TGTGCCAGCAGCCCCGCCAGGGTTGCCTACGAGCAGTACTTC,CASSPARVAYEQYF
TRBV2,TRBJ2-7,NA,TGTGCCAGCCAGGCACAGAGCTACGAGCAGTACTTC,CASQAQSYEQYF
TRBV7-8,TRBJ2-5,NA,TGTGCCAGCAGTCAGGCCGTCCAGGGATTTAGAGAGACCCAGTACTTC,CASSQAVQGFRETQYF
TRBV18,TRBJ1-2,TRBD1,TGTGCCAGCTCACCCGACAGGGCTAACTATGGCTACACCTTC,CASSPDRANYGYTF
TRBV4-1,TRBJ1-1,NA,TGCGCCAGCAGCCAACTGGGGACACTTGAAGCTTTCTTT,CASSQLGTLEAFF
TRBV7-9,TRBJ1-2,TRBD1,TGTGCCAGCAGCTTCCCAGGGGGTCTTGGCTACACCTTC,CASSFPGGLGYTF
TRBV10-3,TRBJ2-5,TRBD1,TGTGCCATCAGTGGGGGACAGGGGAAAGAGACCCAGTACTTC,CAISGGQGKETQYF
TRBV7-2,TRBJ2-1,TRBD2,TGTGCCAGCAGCTTAGGCCTTAGCGGGGGATCAAATGAGCAGTTCTTC,CASSLGLSGGSNEQFF
TRBV25-1,TRBJ1-2,NA,TGTGCCAGCAGGGGGCTAGGAGGCTACACCTTC,CASRGLGGYTF